This is a list of T cell receptor beta chains from one sample in a study of a mutant IDH1 vaccine in newly diagnosed glioma. Some clones are missing from TCRdb's copy, which holds only in-frame ones; the method was immunoSEQ multiplex PCR. The table records about 98,000 clones, 85% to 90% of them present only once. The source was PBMCs, collected from a glioma patient treated with radiotherapy, temozolomide or both. The receptors derive from a woman in her fifties or sixties with glioma. CDR3s include the opening cysteine and the closing phenylalanine or tryptophan. The D gene is left open where the match is weak. The size of a clone is reported for some rows only, either as once, few or many, or as a class for expanded clones.

J	D	size	V	DNA	CDR3
TRBJ1-2	TRBD1	.	TRBV5-6	TGTGCCAGCAGCCCGCGCTCCGGGACAGCCTATGGCTACACCTTC	CASSPRSGTAYGYTF
TRBJ2-1	.	.	TRBV21-1	TGTGCCAGCAGTTTACTACGACTGGAGTTTTTGAATGAGCAGTTCTTC	CASSLLRLEFLNEQFF
TRBJ2-5	.	.	TRBV19	TGTGCCAGTACCCCCGGGACCTCCCTGGAGACCCAGTACTTC	CASTPGTSLETQYF
TRBJ2-1	TRBD2	once	TRBV9	TGTGCCAGCAGCGACGCGGGAGGGCCCTACAATGAGCAGTTCTTC	CASSDAGGPYNEQFF
TRBJ2-1	.	.	TRBV9	TGTGCCAGCAGCGTAGGAAGGTCCGGCCAGGAGCAGTTCTTC	CASSVGRSGQEQFF
TRBJ2-1	.	.	TRBV27	TGTGCCAGCACCCCGGAGTTTGTGGGGGTCGCCTACAATGAGCAGTTCTTC	CASTPEFVGVAYNEQFF
TRBJ2-7	TRBD2	.	TRBV6-5	TGTGCCAGCAGTTACCCCGGGACTAGCGGCGAGCAGTACTTC	CASSYPGTSGEQYF
TRBJ2-7	TRBD2	.	TRBV2	TGTGCCAGCAGATCGCGGGAGACCTACGAGCAGTACTTC	CASRSRETYEQYF
TRBJ2-5	TRBD1	.	TRBV6-1	TGTGCCGGGACAGGGGGCTGGGACCATGAGACCCAGTACTTC	CAGTGGWDHETQYF
TRBJ2-7	TRBD1	.	TRBV28	TGTGCCAGCAGTATAAGGGGGACAGTATCCTACGAGCAGTACTTC	CASSIRGTVSYEQYF
TRBJ2-2	.	.	TRBV9	TGTGCCAGCAGCGTAGCTCAGGACGGTCCGAACACCGGGGAGCTGTTTTTT	CASSVAQDGPNTGELFF
TRBJ2-2	.	.	TRBV19	TGTGCCAGTAGTTACGCCAGCGTTAACACCGGGGAGCTGTTTTTT	CASSYASVNTGELFF
TRBJ2-6	.	.	TRBV9	TGTGCCAGCAGCCCCCGGGCCTCTGGGGCCAACGTCCTGACTTTC	CASSPRASGANVLTF
TRBJ1-4	.	.	TRBV30	TGTGCCTGGAGTGTAGAGCAGGCAACTAATGAAAAACTGTTTTTT	CAWSVEQATNEKLFF
TRBJ1-1	.	.	TRBV5-8	TGTGCCAGCAGCTTGAACAGGCACATGAACACTGAAGCTTTCTTT	CASSLNRHMNTEAFF
TRBJ2-1	.	.	TRBV28	TGTGCCAGCAGTCCCCAGGGGGGGGCCCAGTTGAATGAGCAGTTCTTC	CASSPQGGAQLNEQFF
TRBJ1-3	.	.	TRBV7-7	TGTGCTAGCAGCTACAGGGTCTCTGGAAACACCATATATTTT	CASSYRVSGNTIYF
TRBJ2-7	.	.	TRBV7-3	TGTGCCAGCAGCCCGGGGGGCAGCTACGAGCAGTACTTC	CASSPGGSYEQYF
TRBJ1-5	TRBD1	.	TRBV28	TGTGCCAGCAATCCGGACAGGAGGGTCCGGGGCAATCAGCCCCAGCATTTT	CASNPDRRVRGNQPQHF
TRBJ1-5	.	.	TRBV19	TGTGCCAGTAGGGCCCTAACAAGGGCCAATCTCGCCCAGCATTTT	CASRALTRANLAQHF
TRBJ2-1	TRBD2	.	TRBV7-2	TGTGCCAGCAGCCACACCCTCGGGAGGGCCGGGGGTGAGCAGTTCTTC	CASSHTLGRAGGEQFF
TRBJ2-1	TRBD1	.	TRBV18	TGTGCCAGCTCACAAAACAGGGGATATAACAATGAGCAGTTCTTC	CASSQNRGYNNEQFF
TRBJ2-1	.	.	TRBV5-1	TGCGCCAGCAGCATTAGTCGGGGCTCCTACAATGAGCAGTTCTTC	CASSISRGSYNEQFF
TRBJ1-2	.	.	TRBV6-6	TGTGCCAGCAGTTACTCGACAGCCAACAGTGGCTACACCTTC	CASSYSTANSGYTF
TRBJ2-7	.	.	TRBV10-3	TGTGCCATCAGCACCAAGCGGTTAGACTACGAGCAGTACTTC	CAISTKRLDYEQYF
TRBJ2-1	TRBD1	once	TRBV5-4	TGTGCCAGCAGCCCACCCGGGACAGGGGGCGTTAGGGGATACAATGAGCAGTTCTTC	CASSPPGTGGVRGYNEQFF
TRBJ2-7	.	.	TRBV11-2	TGTGCCAGCAGCCCAAGGGTTTACGAGCAGTACTTC	CASSPRVYEQYF
TRBJ2-1	TRBD1	.	TRBV6-6	TGTGCCAGCAGCCTTCCTCCGGGACAGGGGAATGAGCAGTTCTTC	CASSLPPGQGNEQFF
TRBJ2-1	.	.	TRBV7-2	TGTGCCAGCAGCTACCACAATGAGCAGTTCTTC	CASSYHNEQFF
TRBJ1-2	TRBD1	.	TRBV5-1	TGCGCCAGCAGCTTGAGACAGGGGGCCGCGGGCTACACCTTC	CASSLRQGAAGYTF
TRBJ2-7	.	.	TRBV11-2	TGTGCCAGCAGCTTAGCAGGGGTCAACACCTACGAGCAGTACTTC	CASSLAGVNTYEQYF
TRBJ1-5	.	.	TRBV10-1	TGCGCCAGCAGTGAGAGCGGGGGTCGTGTGGGGCGCTCAGAGTATAGCAATCAGCCCCAGCATTTT	CASSESGGRVGRSEYSNQPQHF
TRBJ1-1	.	.	TRBV11-2	TGTGCCAGCAGCTTACGGGGGAACACTGAAGCTTTCTTT	CASSLRGNTEAFF
TRBJ2-2	TRBD2	.	TRBV7-8	TGTGCCAGCAGCTTAACGGGACTACCTAACACCGGGGAGCTGTTTTTT	CASSLTGLPNTGELFF
TRBJ2-1	TRBD2	.	TRBV7-6	TGTGCCAGCAGCGGGGGACTAGCGACCTACAATGAGCAGTTCTTC	CASSGGLATYNEQFF
TRBJ2-7	TRBD1	.	TRBV7-6	TGTGCCAGCAGCTCAAGACAGGGTGGCTACGAGCAGTACTTC	CASSSRQGGYEQYF
TRBJ2-7	TRBD1	.	TRBV18	TGTGCCAGCTCACCGGACAGGGACCACGAGCAGTACTTC	CASSPDRDHEQYF
TRBJ1-1	.	.	TRBV2	TGTGCCAGCAGTGTCGCGCGGGAAGCCTTCTTT	CASSVAREAFF